What follows are 14 T cell receptor beta chains derived from one specimen sequenced in a study of shared clonotypes between healthy human individuals. As defined, naive CD8 cells were CD45RO-negative and positively selected for CCR7, with terminally differentiated effector memory CD45RA+ cells excluded. The data were produced by immunoSEQ multiplex PCR, yet TCRdb's version contains in-frame clones alone and is incomplete. In the table there are roughly 890,000 clones, about 92% of which are singletons. Material for sequencing was naive CD8+ T cells sorted from blood. These receptors were collected from a man aged 25 to 40 in good health.

J is TRBJ2-7 and V is TRBV14; D ambiguous. Germline values: CDR1 SGHDN, CDR2 FVKESK. Deletions cut 4 bases from V and 0 bases from J, with 13 bases between. CDR3 length: 15 amino acids. Written as DNA, the CDR3 is TGTGCCAGCAGCCTTCTGGAACGAAGCTCCTACGAGCAGTACTTC. Amino acids: CASSLLERSSYEQYF.

CDR3 in amino acids: CASSVDSGTSDYEQYF. The CDR3, as DNA: TGTGCCAGCAGCGTAGATTCGGGGACTAGCGACTACGAGCAGTACTTC. This rearrangement joins TRBV9 to TRBJ2-7, with 10 bases fitting TRBD2. The CDR3 extends over 16 amino acids. V dropped 0 bases and J dropped 3; count of bases not matched to a gene: 6. Germline V gene lookup returns CDR1 SGDLS and CDR2 YYNGEE.

Turning to this clone: This CDR3 is also generated by other DNA sequences in the sample. This chain links TRBV19 with TRBJ2-7, with 12 bases that match TRBD1. The CDR3 runs 14 residues. Germline V gene sequence: CDR1 LNHDA, CDR2 SQIVND (reference sequence). Germline trimming cut 5 bases from V and 4 bases from J; bases unmatched to any gene: 3. The CDR3: CASSSGQGAYEQYF. The CDR3, as DNA: TGTGCCAGTAGTTCGGGACAGGGGGCTTACGAGCAGTACTTC.

The chain joins TRBV27 to TRBJ2-1; TRBD2 matches at 7 bases. The CDR3 loop spans 13 amino acids. The ends lost 7 bases at V and 3 bases at J; junction bases unmatched: 3. Germline V gene lookup returns CDR1 MNHEY and CDR2 SMNVEV (reference sequence). The DNA for the CDR3 is TGTGCCAGCAAAAGCGGGAACTACAATGAGCAGTTCTTC. Translated, it gives CASKSGNYNEQFF.

This chain joins TRBV10-3 and TRBJ1-2, with D perhaps TRBD1 (5 bases). Germline V CDR1 and CDR2: ENHRY, SYGVKD. Deletions cut 8 bases from V and 5 bases from J, with 18 bases between. The CDR3 is 14 amino acids. CDR3 DNA: TGTGCCATCCCCCAAGGGACTGGACTATATGGCTACACCTTC. Translation gives CAIPQGTGLYGYTF.

The genes are TRBV27 and TRBJ2-7, with D perhaps TRBD1 or TRBD2 (5 bases each). Germline-derived CDR1 and CDR2 are MNHEY and SMNVEV (reference sequence). Trimming cost V 5 bases and J 3 bases, with 14 bases left between them. This CDR3 is built from 14 residues. CDR3: CASSPRDGLYEQYF. The CDR3 DNA reads as TGTGCCAGCAGTCCCCGGGACGGCCTCTACGAGCAGTACTTC.

J is TRBJ2-1 and V is TRBV7-8; D possibly uses TRBD1 or TRBD2 (5 bases each). Germline CDR1 SGHVS, CDR2 FQNEAQ. Trimming stripped 0 bases from V and 4 bases from J, with 22 bases between. CDR3 length: 19 amino acids. The CDR3 DNA reads as TGTGCCAGCAGCTTAGCTCATGGGACGGATCTCAGGTCATACAATGAGCAGTTCTTC. Protein sequence: CASSLAHGTDLRSYNEQFF.

Points on this clone: The sample holds other DNA sequences that translate to the same CDR3. This chain connects TRBV11-2 to TRBJ2-7; no reliable D call. CDR1 SGHAT and CDR2 FQNNGV come from the germline V gene. The CDR3 has 13 amino acids. The V and J ends lost 8 bases and 4 bases respectively, with 15 bases between them. Here the CDR3 DNA reads TGTGCCAGCTCCCTAGAGGCAGTTTACGAGCAGTACTTC. It encodes CASSLEAVYEQYF.

This clone showed up just once. The chain joins TRBV27 to TRBJ2-7; 11 nucleotides align to TRBD1. Germline CDR1 reads MNHEY; CDR2 reads SMNVEV (reference sequence). The CDR3 length is 14 residues. Germline trimming cut 6 bases from V and 7 bases from J; bases unmatched to any gene: 8. CDR3 nucleotides: TGTGCCAGCAGCGGGGGGACAGGGGGTATTGAGCAGTACTTC. Its translation: CASSGGTGGIEQYF.

The rearrangement uses TRBV7-9 and TRBJ1-3; D remains ambiguous. The germline gives CDR1 SEHNR, CDR2 FQNEAQ (reference sequence). The CDR3 sequence is 13 residues long. V was cut by 5 bases and J by 0 bases, with 5 bases left in between. CDR3 sequence reads: CASSQASGNTIYF. CDR3 nucleotide sequence: TGTGCCAGCAGCCAGGCCTCTGGAAACACCATATATTTT. Supplemented by reference TRBV7-9 and TRBJ1-3, the full variable domain reads DTGVSQNPRHKITKRGQNVTFRCDPISEHNRLYWYRQTLGQGPEFLTYFQNEAQLEKSRLLSDRFSAERPKGSFSTLEIQRTEQGDSAMYLCASSQASGNTIYFGEGSWLTVV.

The V gene is TRBV27, the J gene TRBJ2-7; 7 bases align to TRBD2. CDR3 size: 14 residues. The germline V gene has CDR1 MNHEY and CDR2 SMNVEV (reference sequence). Unmatched junction bases numbered 9, after V lost 6 bases and J lost 4 bases. Here the CDR3 DNA reads TGTGCCAGCAGCCCCGGGAGGAGCAGGTACGAGCAGTACTTC. Translating gives CASSPGRSRYEQYF.

The chain links TRBV10-3 to TRBJ1-1; D uncertain. V was trimmed by 0 bases and J by 2 bases, leaving 10 bases between them. The germline V gene encodes CDR1 ENHRY and CDR2 SYGVKD. The length of the CDR3 is 15 residues. The CDR3 protein is CAISESQQPNTEAFF. Here the CDR3 DNA reads TGTGCCATCAGTGAGTCGCAACAGCCCAACACTGAAGCTTTCTTT.

This chain connects TRBV19 to TRBJ2-7, with D perhaps matching TRBD1 (6 bases). CDR1 is LNHDA, CDR2 SQIVND, per germline (reference sequence). This CDR3 contains 14 residues. V dropped 1 base and J dropped 2 bases, with 9 bases sitting between them. CDR3 in DNA: TGTGCCAGTAGTATAGGGGACAATCCCTACGAGCAGTACTTC. Translation: CASSIGDNPYEQYF.

As regards this clone: This specimen includes other DNA sequences encoding the same CDR3. The rearrangement joins TRBV5-1 to TRBJ1-1; no clear D. There are 12 residues in the CDR3. CDR1 is SGHRS and CDR2 is YFSETQ in the germline V gene. V lost 2 bases and J lost 4, with 6 bases in between. In DNA, the CDR3 is TGCGCCAGCAGCTTCGGAGGCACTGAAGCTTTCTTT. Protein product: CASSFGGTEAFF.